The rows below give T cell receptor beta chains drawn from one sample of a study of T cell responses to AZD1222 COVID-19 vaccine. Sequencing used immunoSEQ multiplex PCR; TCRdb keeps in-frame clones, though not all of them. The sample contains about 190,000 clones, 80% to 90% of which appear only once. Sample: peripheral blood, taken on day 0 of MenACWY control vaccination. These receptor sequences come from an adult in good health. The CDR3 runs from the conserved cysteine through the conserved F or W. The D gene is left open where the match is weak. Expanded clones get a size class; other rows say once, few or many, or leave the size out.

D: TRBD1; V: TRBV10-3; size: NA; J: TRBJ2-1; DNA: TGTGCCGCACGACAGGGGGCGCCCGATGAGCAGTTCTTC; CDR3: CAARQGAPDEQFF
D: TRBD1; V: TRBV19; size: NA; J: TRBJ2-7; DNA: TGTGCCAGTAGCTCCTGGGGGGACAGGGGCGACGAGCAGTACTTC; CDR3: CASSSWGDRGDEQYF
D: NA; V: TRBV27; size: NA; J: TRBJ1-5; DNA: TGTGCCAGCAGGGGGGCGGGGTATGACCAGCCCCAGCATTTT; CDR3: CASRGAGYDQPQHF
D: NA; V: TRBV14; size: NA; J: TRBJ2-7; DNA: TGTGCCAGCAGCCTGGACAGCTACGAGCAGTACTTC; CDR3: CASSLDSYEQYF
D: NA; V: TRBV7-6; size: NA; J: TRBJ2-2; DNA: TGTGCCAGCAGCCCTGCAGTAATAGCGAACACCGGGGAGCTGTTTTTT; CDR3: CASSPAVIANTGELFF
D: NA; V: TRBV28; size: NA; J: TRBJ1-5; DNA: TGTGCCAGCAGTCCCCCGGGGGCTGGCAATCAGCCCCAGCATTTT; CDR3: CASSPPGAGNQPQHF
D: NA; V: TRBV3-1/TRBV3-2; size: NA; J: TRBJ1-6; DNA: TGTGCCAGCAGCAGATACCGGGACTATAATTCACCCCTCCACTTT; CDR3: CASSRYRDYNSPLHF
D: NA; V: TRBV6-1; size: few; J: TRBJ2-7; DNA: TGTGCCAGCAGTGAAAGACTGTACGAGCAGTACTTC; CDR3: CASSERLYEQYF
D: NA; V: TRBV10-3; size: once; J: TRBJ1-4; DNA: TGTGCCATTGCCCTAGGAGTCAATGAAAAACTGTTTTTT; CDR3: CAIALGVNEKLFF
D: NA; V: TRBV5-1; size: NA; J: TRBJ2-7; DNA: TGCGCCAGCAGCTTGGCCAGGGAAGGGGACGAGCAGTACTTC; CDR3: CASSLAREGDEQYF
D: NA; V: TRBV3-1/TRBV3-2; size: NA; J: TRBJ1-2; DNA: TGTGCCAGCAGCCAAGAAGGGACGGCCTATGGCTACACCTTC; CDR3: CASSQEGTAYGYTF
D: TRBD2; V: TRBV30; size: NA; J: TRBJ2-3; DNA: TGTGCCTGGAGTGTCCGGGGGGGCCTAGGTACGCAGTATTTT; CDR3: CAWSVRGGLGTQYF
D: NA; V: TRBV28; size: few; J: TRBJ2-3; DNA: TGTGCCAGCAGTTTATCTGACAAGGGCCAGAGGCAGTATTTT; CDR3: CASSLSDKGQRQYF
D: NA; V: TRBV27; size: NA; J: TRBJ2-7; DNA: TGTGCCAGCAGTTTATTTGCTTCCTACGAGCAGTACTTC; CDR3: CASSLFASYEQYF
D: TRBD1; V: TRBV2; size: NA; J: TRBJ1-1; DNA: TGTGCCAGCGGGACAGGGTACACTGAAGCTTTCTTT; CDR3: CASGTGYTEAFF
D: TRBD1; V: TRBV19; size: NA; J: TRBJ1-4; DNA: TGTGCCAACCCATACCGGGACAGCTTTACAACTAATGAAAAACTGTTTTTT; CDR3: CANPYRDSFTTNEKLFF
D: NA; V: TRBV2; size: NA; J: TRBJ1-6; DNA: TGTGCCAGCCGGGCTGACGGGAATTCACCCCTCCACTTT; CDR3: CASRADGNSPLHF
D: NA; V: TRBV3-1/TRBV3-2; size: NA; J: TRBJ2-2; DNA: TGTGCCAGCTACCATACGGGGGAAACCGGGGAGCTGTTTTTT; CDR3: CASYHTGETGELFF
D: NA; V: TRBV7-9; size: NA; J: TRBJ2-5; DNA: TGTGCCAGCAGCTTAGCTGGACAACAAGAGACCCAGTACTTC; CDR3: CASSLAGQQETQYF
D: NA; V: TRBV10-3; size: NA; J: TRBJ2-7; DNA: TGTGCCATCAGTGAGCCCCGCGGGTACGAGCAGTACTTC; CDR3: CAISEPRGYEQYF
D: NA; V: TRBV30; size: NA; J: TRBJ1-3; DNA: TGTGCCTGGAGTGTTGCAAGACCTGGAAACACCATATATTTT; CDR3: CAWSVARPGNTIYF
D: NA; V: TRBV6-5; size: NA; J: TRBJ2-5; DNA: TGTGCCAGCAGTTACTTCGGGGACACCCAAGAGACCCAGTACTTC; CDR3: CASSYFGDTQETQYF
D: NA; V: TRBV4-2; size: NA; J: TRBJ1-3; DNA: TGTGCCAGCAGCACTCGCCGTGGAAACACCATATATTTT; CDR3: CASSTRRGNTIYF
D: NA; V: TRBV28; size: NA; J: TRBJ1-2; DNA: TGTGCCAGCACCGAACCACGGGAGACCTATGGCTACACCTTC; CDR3: CASTEPRETYGYTF
D: TRBD2; V: TRBV9; size: NA; J: TRBJ2-1; DNA: TGTGCCAGCAGCGTAGTGGTAGCGGGAGGGCCGTCCTACAATGAGCAGTTCTTC; CDR3: CASSVVVAGGPSYNEQFF
D: NA; V: TRBV5-5; size: NA; J: TRBJ2-7; DNA: TGTGCCAGCAGCGTTGCAGGGCCCTACGAGCAGTACTTC; CDR3: CASSVAGPYEQYF
D: NA; V: TRBV10-3; size: NA; J: TRBJ1-6; DNA: TGTGCCATCAGTGGTAGTGGGGATTCACCCCTCCACTTT; CDR3: CAISGSGDSPLHF
D: NA; V: TRBV6-5; size: once; J: TRBJ1-1; DNA: TGTGCCAGCAGACGAATTCAGGGACCGACTGAAGCTTTCTTT; CDR3: CASRRIQGPTEAFF
D: NA; V: TRBV7-9; size: many; J: TRBJ1-2; DNA: TGTGCCAGCAGTCATGACAGGATGTATGGCTACACCTTC; CDR3: CASSHDRMYGYTF
D: NA; V: TRBV5-8; size: many; J: TRBJ1-1; DNA: TGTGCCAGCAGCTTGGTCAATAAGGGAAAAGCTTTCTTT; CDR3: CASSLVNKGKAFF
D: NA; V: TRBV7-3; size: NA; J: TRBJ2-3; DNA: TGTGCCAGCAGCTTAAGCGGGCCAGATACGCAGTATTTT; CDR3: CASSLSGPDTQYF
D: NA; V: TRBV5-1; size: NA; J: TRBJ2-7; DNA: TGCGCCAGCAGCCCAGACACGGCTACCTACGAGCAGTACTTC; CDR3: CASSPDTATYEQYF
D: NA; V: TRBV7-3; size: NA; J: TRBJ2-2; DNA: TGTGCCAGCAGCCCCTCGGTAGTGGGGCCTGGCGGGGAGCTGTTTTTT; CDR3: CASSPSVVGPGGELFF
D: NA; V: TRBV7-5; size: NA; J: TRBJ2-7; DNA: TGTGCCAGAAGCTTAATGACTGACAGCTCCTACGAGCAGTACTTC; CDR3: CARSLMTDSSYEQYF
D: NA; V: TRBV19; size: NA; J: TRBJ1-1; DNA: TGTGCCAGTAGGGACCGGGGGGTCACTGAAGCTTTCTTT; CDR3: CASRDRGVTEAFF
D: NA; V: TRBV6-2/TRBV6-3; size: NA; J: TRBJ1-6; DNA: TGTGCCAGCAGTTCCTGGACAGCCGCCTCCTATAATTCACCCCTCCACTTT; CDR3: CASSSWTAASYNSPLHF
D: NA; V: TRBV11-2; size: NA; J: TRBJ2-7; DNA: TGTGCCAGCAGCCTGAGCTCCTACGAGCAGTACTTC; CDR3: CASSLSSYEQYF
D: NA; V: TRBV12-3/TRBV12-4; size: NA; J: TRBJ2-2; DNA: TGTGCCAGCAGCCGTTTTAACACCGGGGAGCTGTTTTTT; CDR3: CASSRFNTGELFF
D: NA; V: TRBV9; size: NA; J: TRBJ1-2; DNA: TGTGCCAGCAGCGTAGAGGTAAACTATGGCTACACCTTC; CDR3: CASSVEVNYGYTF
D: NA; V: TRBV6-1; size: many; J: TRBJ1-4; DNA: TGTGCCAGCAGTGAATCCCCAACTAATGAAAAACTGTTTTTT; CDR3: CASSESPTNEKLFF
D: NA; V: TRBV2; size: NA; J: TRBJ1-2; DNA: TGTGCCAGCAGTGAAATCGGGCGGATCGACCCTAACTATGGCTACACCTTC; CDR3: CASSEIGRIDPNYGYTF
D: TRBD1; V: TRBV10-3; size: NA; J: TRBJ1-4; DNA: TGTGCCATCAGTGATGGGGAGACAGGGCCTGAAAAACTGTTTTTT; CDR3: CAISDGETGPEKLFF
D: NA; V: TRBV10-3; size: NA; J: TRBJ2-3; DNA: TGTGCCATCACCCGCGGGACTTCGTTAGATACGCAGTATTTT; CDR3: CAITRGTSLDTQYF
D: NA; V: TRBV5-8; size: NA; J: TRBJ2-3; DNA: TGTGCCAGCAGCTTCCAGCGTGGGGGAACAGATACGCAGTATTTT; CDR3: CASSFQRGGTDTQYF
D: NA; V: TRBV9; size: NA; J: TRBJ2-5; DNA: TGTGCCAGCAGCGTAGGTCTGGACTACCCGGAGACCCAGTACTTC; CDR3: CASSVGLDYPETQYF
D: NA; V: TRBV27; size: NA; J: TRBJ2-7; DNA: TGTGCCAGCAGTTTCCAAGGTCACAGAGGAATCTACGAGCAGTACTTC; CDR3: CASSFQGHRGIYEQYF
D: TRBD2; V: TRBV11-2; size: once; J: TRBJ2-7; DNA: TGTGCCAGCAGCTTAGGCGGGGGGGTCTACGAGCAGTACTTC; CDR3: CASSLGGGVYEQYF
D: TRBD1; V: TRBV2; size: NA; J: TRBJ1-4; DNA: TGTGCCAGCACTGCGGACAGGGGGTTCGGAAAACTGTTTTTT; CDR3: CASTADRGFGKLFF
D: TRBD2; V: TRBV6-4; size: NA; J: TRBJ2-3; DNA: TGTGCCAGCAGTGACTCAACTAGCGGGCCAGATACGCAGTATTTT; CDR3: CASSDSTSGPDTQYF
D: NA; V: TRBV5-1; size: once; J: TRBJ2-7; DNA: TGCGCCAGCAGCTTAGGCGACTACGAGCAGTACTTC; CDR3: CASSLGDYEQYF
D: TRBD2; V: TRBV2; size: NA; J: TRBJ2-7; DNA: TGTGCCAGCAGTGAATTAACTAGCGGACTTTCCTACGAGCAGTACTTC; CDR3: CASSELTSGLSYEQYF
D: TRBD1; V: TRBV27; size: once; J: TRBJ1-2; DNA: TGTGCCAGCAGTTTAGCCCCGACAGGGTCGGCTGGCTACACCTTC; CDR3: CASSLAPTGSAGYTF
D: NA; V: TRBV12-5; size: NA; J: TRBJ1-1; DNA: TGTGCTAGTGGAGAGGGCACTGAAGCTTTCTTT; CDR3: CASGEGTEAFF
D: NA; V: TRBV30; size: NA; J: TRBJ2-3; DNA: TGTGCCTGGAGTAGCCCGGGTACGCAGTATTTT; CDR3: CAWSSPGTQYF
D: NA; V: TRBV9; size: NA; J: TRBJ2-3; DNA: TGTGCCAGCAGCGGAGGGTCCTCACAATTGGGTTTTGTTGGGCACACAGATACGCAGTATTTT; CDR3: CASSGGSSQLGFVGHTDTQYF